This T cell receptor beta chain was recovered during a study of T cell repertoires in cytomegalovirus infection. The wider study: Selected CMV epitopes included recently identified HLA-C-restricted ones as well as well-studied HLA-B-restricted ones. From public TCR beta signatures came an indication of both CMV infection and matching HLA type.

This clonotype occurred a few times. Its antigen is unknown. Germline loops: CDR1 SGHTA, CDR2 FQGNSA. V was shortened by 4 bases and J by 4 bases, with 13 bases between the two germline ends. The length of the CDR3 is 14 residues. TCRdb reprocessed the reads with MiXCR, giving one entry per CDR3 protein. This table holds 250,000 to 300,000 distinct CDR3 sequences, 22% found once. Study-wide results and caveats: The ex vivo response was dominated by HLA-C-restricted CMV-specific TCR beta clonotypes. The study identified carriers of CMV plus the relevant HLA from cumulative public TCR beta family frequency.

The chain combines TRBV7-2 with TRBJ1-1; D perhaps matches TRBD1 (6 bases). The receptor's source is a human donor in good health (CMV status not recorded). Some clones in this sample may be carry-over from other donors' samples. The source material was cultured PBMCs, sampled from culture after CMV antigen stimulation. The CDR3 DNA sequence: TGTGCCAGCAGCTCCCCTGGGGGCGGCACTGAAGCTTTCTTT. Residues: CASSSPGGGTEAFF.